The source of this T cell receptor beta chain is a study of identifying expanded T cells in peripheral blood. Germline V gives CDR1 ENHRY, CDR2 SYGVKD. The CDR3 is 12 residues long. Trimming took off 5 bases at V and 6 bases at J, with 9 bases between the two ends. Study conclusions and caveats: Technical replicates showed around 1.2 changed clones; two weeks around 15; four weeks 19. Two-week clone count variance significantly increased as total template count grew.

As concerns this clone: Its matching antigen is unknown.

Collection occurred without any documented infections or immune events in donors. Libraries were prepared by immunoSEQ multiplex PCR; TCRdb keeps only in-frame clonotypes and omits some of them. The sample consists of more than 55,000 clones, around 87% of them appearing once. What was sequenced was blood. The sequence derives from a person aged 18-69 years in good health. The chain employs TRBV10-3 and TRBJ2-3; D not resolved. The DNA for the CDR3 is TGTGCCATCAGTAGGAATGGGGATACGCAGTATTTT. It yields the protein CAISRNGDTQYF.